Reported below is one TCR beta chain. Its cognate antigen is unknown. Paired samples had equal genomic DNA input, ranging about 2 to 5 ug. Profiling relied on immunoSEQ multiplex PCR, and the TCRdb table lists in-frame clones only, not all of them. The repertoire consists of about 4,200 clones, with roughly 89% occurring once and the leading ten covering around 8.1%. Patients had resection for synchronous oligometastatic disease or delayed recurrence of a solitary brain metastasis. The CDR3 loop spans 15 amino acids. V lost 5 bases and J lost 6, with 19 bases in between. Germline V lookup: CDR1 SGHTA, CDR2 FQGNSA. These data are taken from a study of T cells in lung cancer brain metastases. The study, taken as a whole, reports: Preoperative corticosteroid effects on brain metastasis T cell infiltration were not controlled.

The receptor was derived from a man aged 55 to 70 with non-small cell lung cancer. The sequenced sample consisted of tumor tissue from the primary lung tumor. This chain uses TRBV7-2 with TRBJ2-5; D assignment may be TRBD1 or TRBD2 (6 bases each). CDR3 in amino acids: CASSADGGGSKTQYF. CDR3 nucleotides: TGTGCCAGCAGCGCAGACGGGGGCGGCTCGAAGACCCAGTACTTC.